This T cell receptor (beta chain) was obtained from a study of graft-versus-host responses after intestinal transplantation. Here immunoSEQ multiplex PCR was the method, and the copy in TCRdb shows in-frame clones only, minus some. Here the sample spans roughly 7,000 clones, 89% being singletons. Losses at the gene ends were 5 bases for V and 5 bases for J; bases not matched to a gene: 12. Germline CDR1 and CDR2: MDHEN and SYDVKM. This CDR3 spans 16 amino acids. The V gene is TRBV28, the J gene TRBJ2-3, with 8 bases lining up with TRBD2. The starting material was PBMCs, obtained around 80 days after transplant. The TCR sequence derives from a human patient who received an intestinal transplant, so some T cells may come from the graft donor. The CDR3 sequence: CASSPPLRGGEDTQYF. The CDR3 coding sequence is TGTGCCAGCAGTCCCCCCCTACGGGGGGGCGAAGATACGCAGTATTTT. The whole variable domain, filled in from reference TRBV28 and TRBJ2-3, reads DVKVTQSSRYLVKRTGEKVFLECVQDMDHENMFWYRQDPGLGLRLIYFSYDVKMKEKGDIPEGYSVSREKKERFSLILESASTNQTSMYLCASSPPLRGGEDTQYFGPGTRLTVL.